Each of the 13 T cell receptor beta chains below was sequenced from the same sample in a study of blood T cell repertoires in COVID-19. Data came from immunoSEQ multiplex PCR; TCRdb stores just in-frame clones and leaves some out. The data contain tens of thousands of clones, 82% of them singletons. Sequencing was performed on peripheral blood. Receptors were obtained from a woman aged 80 or over with acute or convalescent COVID-19.

The chain couples TRBV7-9 to TRBJ1-1; D unclear. Germline-derived CDR1 and CDR2 are SEHNR and FQNEAQ (reference sequence). CDR3 length: 14 amino acids. The V end was cut by 1 base, the J end by 1 base, with 7 bases between. The CDR3 protein is CASSLVAGNTEAFF. CDR3 nucleotide sequence: TGTGCCAGCAGCTTAGTGGCGGGGAACACTGAAGCTTTCTTT.

The chain combines TRBV7-2 with TRBJ2-1, with D unclear. Germline CDR1 is SGHTA and CDR2 is FQGNSA. The CDR3 loop spans 14 amino acids. The V end was cut by 5 bases, the J end by 5 bases, with 13 bases between. The CDR3 is CASSPQRRHNEQFF. The DNA of the CDR3 is TGTGCCAGCAGCCCCCAGAGGCGTCACAATGAGCAGTTCTTC.

V gene TRBV6-2 or TRBV6-3 combines with J gene TRBJ2-7; tentatively, D is TRBD2 (5 bases). The V end was cut by 2 bases, the J end by 4 bases, with 21 bases between. Germline lookup yields CDR1 MNHEY and CDR2 SVGEGT. This CDR3 contains 17 residues. CDR3 residues: CASSYPVRLQRSYEQYF. The CDR3 nucleotides read TGTGCCAGCAGTTACCCGGTTAGACTTCAGCGGAGTTACGAGCAGTACTTC.

The rearrangement links TRBV6-6 to TRBJ2-5; D possibly corresponds to TRBD2 (5 bases). The germline V gene encodes CDR1 MNHNY and CDR2 SVGAGI (reference sequence). This CDR3 comprises 13 residues. Trimming cost V 2 bases and J 5 bases, with 9 bases left between them. The CDR3 region has the DNA TGTGCCAGCAGTTACGGGAGCGGCGAGACCCAGTACTTC. Its translation: CASSYGSGETQYF.

The chain carries TRBV6-6 and TRBJ2-1, with 11 bases aligning to TRBD2. CDR3 length: 13 amino acids. Germline CDR1 reads MNHNY; CDR2 reads SVGAGI (reference sequence). V shed 6 bases and J 9 bases; nucleotides not matched to a gene: 4. In nucleotides, the CDR3 is TGTGCCAGCAGAACTAGCGGGAGTTTTGAGCAGTTCTTC. It specifies CASRTSGSFEQFF.

This sequence joins TRBV3-1 (or the pseudogene TRBV3-2) and TRBJ2-1; 15 bases match TRBD2. This CDR3 comprises 15 residues. CDR1 LGHDT and CDR2 YNNKEL come from the germline V gene (reference sequence). Unmatched junction bases numbered 5, after V lost 8 bases and J lost 6 bases. CDR3 protein: CASRGTSGRTNEQFF. DNA for the CDR3: TGTGCCAGCCGGGGGACTAGCGGGAGGACCAATGAGCAGTTCTTC.

The gene calls are TRBV19 and TRBJ2-1; 9 bases map to TRBD2. Unmatched junction bases numbered 5, after V lost 6 bases and J lost 8 bases. CDR1 LNHDA and CDR2 SQIVND come from the germline V gene (reference sequence). This CDR3 is 13 amino acids long. The CDR3: CASRDSGSYEQFF. The CDR3 DNA follows: TGTGCCAGTAGGGATAGCGGGAGCTATGAGCAGTTCTTC.

The J gene is TRBJ1-1, the V gene TRBV9; D gene uncertain. V was cut by 5 bases and J by 0 bases, with 14 bases left in between. The germline gives CDR1 SGDLS, CDR2 YYNGEE. This CDR3 is 15 amino acids long. The CDR3 DNA reads TGTGCCAGCAGGGGTAGGGAGCTGATGAACACTGAAGCTTTCTTT. Translated, it gives CASRGRELMNTEAFF.

This clone has just a few counts. This chain links TRBV24-1 with TRBJ2-7, with 9 bases aligning to TRBD1. Per the germline V gene, CDR1 is KGHDR and CDR2 is SFDVKD. Trimming at V came to 9 bases and at J to 0 bases, leaving 5 bases not matched to a gene. This CDR3 is built from 14 residues. The CDR3 nucleotides read TGTGCCACCGAGGACAGGGGAGGCTCCTACGAGCAGTACTTC. Protein: CATEDRGGSYEQYF.

This clone came up many times. The chain employs TRBV11-3 and TRBJ2-3; 12 bases fit TRBD2. The CDR3 is 17 amino acids. The V gene's germline CDR1 is SGHNT and CDR2 YENEEA. J gave up 2 bases and V 4 bases, and 7 bases lay outside the gene matches. CDR3 in DNA: TGTGCCAGCAGCTCACGGACTAGCGGGACTGCCACAGATACGCAGTATTTT. Translation: CASSSRTSGTATDTQYF.

V gene TRBV5-4 combines with J gene TRBJ2-7; tentative D call: TRBD2 (6 bases). V lost 0 bases to trimming and J lost 3 bases, with 7 bases between them. The CDR3 contains 13 residues. Germline V gives CDR1 SGHNT, CDR2 YYREEE (reference sequence). CDR3 in amino acids: CASSLVGGYEQYF. DNA for the CDR3: TGTGCCAGCAGCTTGGTGGGGGGCTACGAGCAGTACTTC.

This sequence joins TRBV5-1 and TRBJ2-7; 9 bases are a match to TRBD1. The CDR3 totals 16 residues. Germline CDR1 SGHRS, CDR2 YFSETQ. The V segment lost 4 bases and the J segment 0 bases; nucleotides outside the gene matches: 8. This CDR3 is CASSPGQGLISYEQYF. CDR3 bases: TGCGCCAGCAGCCCCGGACAGGGGCTTATCTCCTACGAGCAGTACTTC.

CDR3 DNA: TGTGCCAGCAGTCGTACGACTAGCGGGGGGGGTACCCAAGAGACCCAGTACTTC. Its protein product is CASSRTTSGGGTQETQYF. The rearrangement joins TRBV2 to TRBJ2-5; 14 bases are a match to TRBD2. Germline CDR1 is SNHLY and CDR2 is FYNNEI. After removal of 5 bases from V and 1 base from J, the junction contained 9 bases not matched to a gene. The CDR3 loop spans 18 amino acids.